Listed here are 12 T cell receptor beta chains from one sample, sequenced in a study of STAT5B mutations in CD4+ large granular lymphocyte leukemia. Only in-frame clones appear in the TCRdb table, and some are missing; sequencing was by immunoSEQ multiplex PCR. The sample shows roughly 30,000 clones, approximately 80% of them seen only once. The specimen was CD4+ T cells from blood buffy coats. The origin of the receptors is a human donor in good health.

The V call is TRBV6-5, the J call TRBJ2-3, with 14 bases lining up with TRBD2. The length of the CDR3 is 16 residues. Germline V lookup: CDR1 MNHEY, CDR2 SVGAGI. Trimming at V came to 4 bases and at J to 5 bases, leaving 5 bases not matched to a gene. CDR3 residues: CASSLTSGRAGDTQYF. Written as DNA, the CDR3 is TGTGCCAGCAGTTTGACTAGCGGGAGGGCCGGAGATACGCAGTATTTT.

The rearrangement links TRBV30 to TRBJ2-5, with D tentatively TRBD1 (5 bases). The end of the DNA fits TRBJ2-7 better, so the J call may be wrong. The CDR3 loop spans 18 amino acids. Germline CDR1 is GTSNPN and CDR2 is SVGIG (reference sequence). This CDR3 is CAWSAYTSITGSRGEQYF. The CDR3 DNA sequence: TGTGCCTGGAGTGCATACACCTCCATCACAGGATCTCGTGGCGAGCAGTACTTC.

This chain uses TRBV7-2 with TRBJ1-5; a possible D gene is TRBD1 (5 bases). The CDR3 spans 15 residues. V was pared by 7 bases and J by 0 bases, with 13 bases between. Germline V CDR1 and CDR2: SGHTA, FQGNSA. The CDR3 spells CASTPDGGSNQPQHF. CDR3 in DNA: TGTGCCAGCACCCCGGATGGGGGTAGCAATCAGCCCCAGCATTTT.

The chain links TRBV7-2 to TRBJ2-3; weak D call: TRBD2 (5 bases). The CDR3 runs 14 residues. The V gene's germline CDR1 is SGHTA and CDR2 FQGNSA. V was cut by 1 base and J by 4 bases, with 9 bases left in between. CDR3 coding DNA: TGTGCCAGCAGCTTAGGATGGCGGGCAGATACGCAGTATTTT. Translation gives CASSLGWRADTQYF.

The rearrangement links TRBV5-4 to TRBJ2-5, with D tentatively TRBD2 (5 bases). The CDR3 loop spans 14 amino acids. Looked up from germline, CDR1 is SGHNT and CDR2 is YYREEE (reference sequence). Trimming took off 10 bases at V and 5 bases at J, with 21 bases between the two ends. The CDR3 sequence is CAAGGLETGETQYF. The DNA of the CDR3 is TGTGCCGCCGGCGGCCTTGAAACGGGGGAGACCCAGTACTTC.

This chain links TRBV11-2 with TRBJ2-3; D might be TRBD1 (5 bases). Germline lookup yields CDR1 SGHAT and CDR2 FQNNGV. Trimming cost V 5 bases and J 1 base, with 13 bases left between them. This CDR3 region has 15 residues. CDR3 coding DNA: TGTGCCAGCAGCACTCAGGGCCTGGGCACAGATACGCAGTATTTT. Amino acid sequence: CASSTQGLGTDTQYF.

The chain carries TRBV28 and TRBJ2-6; a weak D match, TRBD2 (5 bases). The germline gives CDR1 MDHEN, CDR2 SYDVKM. The germline V and J ends were trimmed by 3 bases and 1 base, with 7 bases remaining between them. CDR3 length: 15 amino acids. In DNA, the CDR3 is TGTGCCAGCAGTTTTAGAGGGTCTGGGGCCAACGTCCTGACTTTC. Translating gives CASSFRGSGANVLTF.

The V and J genes are TRBV5-1 and TRBJ2-7; 12 bases match TRBD1. Looked up from germline, CDR1 is SGHRS and CDR2 is YFSETQ. The CDR3 sequence is 16 residues long. V gave up 5 bases and J gave up 4 bases; unmatched junction bases: 10. CDR3 residues: CASRKAGTGGYYEQYF. The CDR3 coding sequence is TGCGCCAGCAGGAAGGCCGGGACAGGGGGCTATTACGAGCAGTACTTC. Drawing the rest from reference TRBV5-1 and TRBJ2-7, the complete variable domain is KAGVTQTPRYLIKTRGQQVTLSCSPISGHRSVSWYQQTPGQGLQFLFEYFSETQRNKGNFPGRFSGRQFSNSRSEMNVSTLELGDSALYLCASRKAGTGGYYEQYFGPGTRLTVT.

This rearrangement joins TRBV27 to TRBJ1-1; unclear D gene. Germline V CDR1 and CDR2: MNHEY, SMNVEV (reference sequence). CDR3 size: 13 residues. Trimming stripped 2 bases from V and 11 bases from J, with 15 bases between. Here the CDR3 DNA reads TGTGCCAGCAGTTTAGGGCCTCTCACCGGCGCTTTCTTT. Translation: CASSLGPLTGAFF.

The chain recombines TRBV10-3 with TRBJ1-1, with 7 positions matching TRBD1. The trim removed 6 bases at V and 1 base at J, leaving 14 bases unmatched. The germline V gene has CDR1 ENHRY and CDR2 SYGVKD. The CDR3 is made up of 17 amino acids. This chain's CDR3 is CAIRERQGVDTNTEAFF. The CDR3 DNA sequence: TGTGCCATCAGAGAGAGACAGGGCGTCGATACGAACACTGAAGCTTTCTTT.

V usage is TRBV28 and J usage is TRBJ1-1; D is undetermined. The CDR3 covers 11 residues. V gave up 2 bases and J gave up 7 bases, with 5 bases separating them. CDR1 and CDR2 (germline): MDHEN, SYDVKM. The CDR3 loop reads CASSLGLEAFF. DNA for the CDR3: TGTGCCAGCAGTTTAGGCCTTGAAGCTTTCTTT.

This rearrangement joins TRBV29-1 to TRBJ2-2; TRBD1 agrees at 9 bases. This CDR3 region has 15 residues. The J segment lost 1 base and the V segment lost 3 bases, leaving 3 bases of the junction unmatched. Germline V lookup: CDR1 SQVTM, CDR2 ANQGSEA. CDR3: CSVEDRGRNTGELFF. In DNA form, the CDR3 reads TGCAGCGTTGAGGACAGGGGTCGGAACACCGGGGAGCTGTTTTTT.